These T cell receptor beta chains were read from a single sample in a study of T cells after posttransplantation cyclophosphamide. Data came from immunoSEQ multiplex PCR; TCRdb stores just in-frame clones and leaves some out. Of more than 4,000 clones in the sample, approximately 57% were seen once. The sample taken for sequencing was memory CD8+ T cells sorted from blood. The receptor set was obtained from a woman aged 60 to 75 in good health, CMV-negative, and a related stem cell transplant donor. CDR3s include the opening cysteine and the closing phenylalanine or tryptophan. The D gene is left open where the match is weak. Size is omitted from some rows. Given values are once, few, many or a class for expanded clones.

D	size	J	V	DNA	CDR3
.	few	TRBJ1-1	TRBV7-2	TGTGCCAGCAGCTTAATTGGGGGGGCGGCTGAAGCTTTCTTT	CASSLIGGAAEAFF
TRBD1	.	TRBJ2-7	TRBV4-2	TGTGCCAGCAGCCAAGATCAGGGGGCAGGGTACGAGCAGTACTTC	CASSQDQGAGYEQYF
TRBD1	.	TRBJ2-4	TRBV2	TGTGCCAGTGGGACAGGGGTTAGAAACATTCAGTACTTC	CASGTGVRNIQYF
.	.	TRBJ1-6	TRBV6-4	TGTGCCAGCAGTGACTCTCAGAATTCACCCCTCCACTTT	CASSDSQNSPLHF
.	.	TRBJ1-2	TRBV14	TGTGCCAGCAGCCACCCGGGCGGGGTCGGCTACACCTTC	CASSHPGGVGYTF
TRBD2	.	TRBJ2-1	TRBV7-2	TGTGCCAGCAGCTCATGGACTAGCGGCCACAATGAGCAGTTCTTC	CASSSWTSGHNEQFF
TRBD1	.	TRBJ1-2	TRBV28	TGTGCCAGCAGTTTTGTGACAGGGTCGACCTATGGCTACACCTTC	CASSFVTGSTYGYTF
TRBD2	.	TRBJ2-7	TRBV27	TGTGCCAGCATCCTAGCGGGGAGCTCCTACGAGCAGTACTTC	CASILAGSSYEQYF
TRBD1	.	TRBJ2-1	TRBV7-2	TGTGCCAGCAGCTTAGCGTCAGGGGGCTTTCATGAGCAGTTCTTC	CASSLASGGFHEQFF
.	few	TRBJ2-7	TRBV29-1	TGCAGCGCCTCACGGGACTCCTACGAGCAGTACTTC	CSASRDSYEQYF
TRBD1	.	TRBJ2-5	TRBV11-2	TGTGCCAGCAGCCAACAGGGGCCCCAAGAGACCCAGTACTTC	CASSQQGPQETQYF
TRBD2	.	TRBJ2-3	TRBV5-4	TGTGCCAGCAGCTTGATACTAGCGGGGGGCCAAATGACAGATACGCAGTATTTT	CASSLILAGGQMTDTQYF
.	.	TRBJ2-7	TRBV10-1	TGCGCCAGCAGGGTCGTCAGGTACTTC	CASRVVRYF
TRBD1	few	TRBJ1-1	TRBV2	TGTGCCAGCAGTGAGGACAGGCGGGCTTTCTTT	CASSEDRRAFF
TRBD1	.	TRBJ1-2	TRBV10-3	TGTGCCATCAGTGAGGGAGGACAGGCCGAAGGCTACACCTTC	CAISEGGQAEGYTF
.	.	TRBJ2-3	TRBV9	TGTGCCAGCAGCGACACTAACACAGATACGCAGTATTTT	CASSDTNTDTQYF
.	.	TRBJ2-2	TRBV11-2	TGTGCCAGCAGATATAGTGGGGGCCTCTCCCCTCGTGACACCGGGGAGCTGTTTTTT	CASRYSGGLSPRDTGELFF
.	.	TRBJ2-1	TRBV19	TGTGCCAGTACCGTACTAGACGGATCCAATGAGCAGTTCTTC	CASTVLDGSNEQFF